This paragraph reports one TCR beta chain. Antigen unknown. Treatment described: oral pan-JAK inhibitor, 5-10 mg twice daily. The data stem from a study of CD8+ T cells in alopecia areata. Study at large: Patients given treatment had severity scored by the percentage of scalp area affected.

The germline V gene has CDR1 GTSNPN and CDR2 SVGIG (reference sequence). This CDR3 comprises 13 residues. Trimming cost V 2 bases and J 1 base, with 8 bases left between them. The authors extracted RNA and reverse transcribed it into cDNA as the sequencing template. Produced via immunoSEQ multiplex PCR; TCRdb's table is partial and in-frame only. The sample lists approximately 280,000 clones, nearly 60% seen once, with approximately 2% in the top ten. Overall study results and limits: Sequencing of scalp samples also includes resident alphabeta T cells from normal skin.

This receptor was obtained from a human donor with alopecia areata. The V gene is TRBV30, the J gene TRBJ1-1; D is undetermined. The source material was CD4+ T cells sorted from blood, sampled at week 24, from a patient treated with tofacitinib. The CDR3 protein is CAWSPRANTEAFF. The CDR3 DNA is TGTGCCTGGAGTCCCAGAGCGAACACTGAAGCTTTCTTT.